The 30 T cell receptor beta chains below all came from one sample that was sequenced in a study of tumor-infiltrating lymphocytes in primary liver carcinoma. Unsorted bulk tissue (roughly 17-34 mg) underwent RNA and DNA co-extraction. Using a constant-region primer together with ProtoScript II reverse transcriptase, TCR beta cDNA was made from roughly 520 ng of total RNA. Three-round nested multiplex PCR performed with slightly modified ARM-PCR produced the TCR beta libraries. It was with TRBV1-TRBV30 forward primers and a C-beta reverse primer that the first two PCR rounds were run, at approximately 9 cycles each. TCRdb independently ran MiXCR on the multiplex PCR reads; one entry per CDR3 protein. The table shows 90,000 to 150,000 distinct CDR3 sequences, with 65% occurring only once. The material sequenced was liver tumor tissue from sampling region 1. Regarding subset: tumor region T1, superior pole. Receptors originate from a woman aged 60-75 years with primary liver carcinoma and hepatitis B virus infection.

This chain joins TRBV29-1 and TRBJ2-1; 7 nucleotides match TRBD1. Per germline, CDR1 SQVTM and CDR2 ANQGSEA. The length of the CDR3 is 15 residues. J lost 6 bases, V lost 7 bases, and 15 bases had no gene match. The CDR3 loop reads CSAINPGTAANEQFF. For the CDR3, the DNA is TGCAGCGCAATAAACCCCGGGACAGCCGCCAATGAGCAGTTCTTC.

About this clonotype: Germline is not matched at one junction end, which may reflect a read error. The rearrangement uses TRBV11-2 and TRBJ2-1; 10 bases line up with TRBD2. The V gene's germline CDR1 is SGHAT and CDR2 FQNNGV. This CDR3 contains 15 residues. The CDR3 DNA reads TGTGCCATCAGCTCACCACGGACTAGCGGCAATGAGCAGTTCTTC. Translated, it gives CAISSPRTSGNEQFF.

V is TRBV19 and J is TRBJ2-1; D may be TRBD1 (5 bases). Looked up from germline, CDR1 is LNHDA and CDR2 is SQIVND (reference sequence). The ends were cut back, 4 bases at V and 6 bases at J, with 10 bases in the middle. This CDR3 has 13 residues. The CDR3 spells CASSRIDSNEQFF. The CDR3 DNA reads as TGTGCCAGTAGTAGGATAGACAGCAATGAGCAGTTCTTC.

The table lists this clonotype with a few counts. V usage is TRBV5-4 and J usage is TRBJ2-6; a possible D gene is TRBD1 (6 bases). V gave up 7 bases and J gave up 2 bases, with 13 bases separating them. The germline V gene has CDR1 SGHNT and CDR2 YYREEE (reference sequence). This CDR3 comprises 15 residues. The CDR3 DNA reads as TGTGCCAGCGGCACTCGGACAGCTGGGGCCAACGTCCTGACTTTC. Translating gives CASGTRTAGANVLTF.

The chain carries TRBV29-1 and TRBJ1-2; tentative D call: TRBD1 (5 bases). CDR1 and CDR2 (germline): SQVTM, ANQGSEA. The CDR3 consists of 12 residues. As DNA, the CDR3 is TGCAACGCTGAGGATAGGGGCTATGGCTACACCTTC. Residues: CNAEDRGYGYTF.

A remark on this clonotype: With a much larger clone just one base away, this may be a read error. This rearrangement joins TRBV6-6 to TRBJ2-7, with 9 bases identical to TRBD1. There are 15 residues in the CDR3. The junction had 3 bases not matched to a gene; V was cut back by 0 bases and J by 3 bases. CDR1 and CDR2 (germline): MNHNY, SVGAGI (reference sequence). The CDR3, as DNA: TGTGCCAGCAGTTACTCAGGGACAGGGAACTACGAGCAGTACTTC. Its translation: CASSYSGTGNYEQYF.

This clonotype has a count of ten or more. V is TRBV29-1 and J is TRBJ2-5, with 7 bases fitting TRBD2. Germline V gene lookup returns CDR1 SQVTM and CDR2 ANQGSEA. The CDR3 contains 12 residues. V lost 1 base and J lost 8; bases outside the gene matches: 4. CDR3 nucleotides: TGCAGCGTTGAAGGGGGGGGAGACACCCAGTACTTC. Encoded protein: CSVEGGGDTQYF.

In this sample, this clonotype turned up many times. The chain couples TRBV29-1 to TRBJ1-2; D ambiguous. Germline V lookup: CDR1 SQVTM, CDR2 ANQGSEA. This CDR3 spans 10 amino acids. The V gene lost 3 bases and the J gene lost 4 bases, with 3 bases spanning the gap. For the CDR3, the DNA is TGCAGCGTTGAGCTCTATGGCTACACCTTC. This codes for CSVELYGYTF.

J is TRBJ1-5 and V is TRBV2; D possibly corresponds to TRBD1 (5 bases). Trimming left V 5 bases short and J 6 bases short, with 14 bases between. The length of the CDR3 is 14 residues. Germline V lookup: CDR1 SNHLY, CDR2 FYNNEI. The CDR3: CASSTWGLGQPQHF. CDR3 bases: TGTGCCAGCAGTACATGGGGCTTGGGTCAGCCCCAGCATTTT.

In the case of this clonotype: A junction boundary mismatches the germline segment, possibly from a read error. This chain uses TRBV11-2 with TRBJ2-2; a possible D gene is TRBD1 (6 bases). Per the germline V gene, CDR1 is SGHAT and CDR2 is FQNNGV. The CDR3 is made up of 15 amino acids. The CDR3, as DNA: TGTGCCGGCAGCTTAACGGGACAAAACACAGGGGAGCTGTTTTTT. It specifies CAGSLTGQNTGELFF.

Turning to this clonotype: Because the CDR3 is missing its conserved closing phenylalanine or tryptophan, this is likely a read error. The chain uses TRBV11-2 and TRBJ2-7; D might be TRBD1 (5 bases). CDR1 is SGHAT, CDR2 FQNNGV, per germline. This CDR3 spans 14 amino acids. The DNA for the CDR3 is TGTGCCAGCAGCCACCAACAGGATTCCTACGATCAGTACCTC. Amino acid sequence: CASSHQQDSYDQYL.

This clonotype was seen a few times. The chain links TRBV25-1 to TRBJ1-5, with 9 nucleotides matching TRBD1. V lost 6 bases to trimming and J lost 6 bases; unmatched junction nucleotides: 9. Germline V gene data show CDR1 as MGHDK and CDR2 as SYGVNS. CDR3 length: 15 amino acids. The CDR3 DNA sequence: TGTGCCAGCAGCGAAACCGGGACAGGGCTTCAGCCCCAGCATTTT. It codes for CASSETGTGLQPQHF.

The chain joins TRBV11-2 to TRBJ2-3; 10 positions match TRBD2. V lost 6 bases and J lost 7; bases outside the gene matches: 13. The CDR3 consists of 16 residues. Looked up from germline, CDR1 is SGHAT and CDR2 is FQNNGV. The CDR3 DNA sequence: TGTGCCAGCAGTGGAGTGGGCCTAGCGGGAGAATATACGCAGTATTTT. It is translated as CASSGVGLAGEYTQYF.

This clonotype was detected ten times or more. V and J are TRBV14 and TRBJ1-1; D ambiguous. V shed 3 bases and J shed 5 bases, with 10 bases lying between them. Germline values: CDR1 SGHDN, CDR2 FVKESK. This CDR3 has 13 residues. CDR3 coding DNA: TGTGCCAGCAGCCAGAACATGGGGACTGAAGCTTTCTTT. Translating gives CASSQNMGTEAFF. Supplemented by reference TRBV14 and TRBJ1-1, the full variable domain reads EAGVTQFPSHSVIEKGQTVTLRCDPISGHDNLYWYRRVMGKEIKFLLHFVKESKQDESGMPNNRFLAERTGGTYSTLKVQPAELEDSGVYFCASSQNMGTEAFFGQGTRLTVV.

This chain connects TRBV11-2 to TRBJ1-1; D remains unclear. CDR3 length: 15 amino acids. CDR1 and CDR2 from the germline V gene are SGHAT and FQNNGV. The ends were cut back, 5 bases at V and 8 bases at J, with 21 bases in the middle. The CDR3 here is CASSRELGGSTEAFF. The CDR3 DNA follows: TGTGCCAGCAGCCGTGAACTAGGAGGGAGCACCGAAGCTTTCTTT.

This clonotype was seen many times. This sequence joins TRBV6-5 and TRBJ2-2; 11 bases are a match to TRBD2. V lost 6 bases, J lost 4 bases, and 16 bases stayed unmatched. The length of the CDR3 is 19 residues. Germline CDR1 reads MNHEY; CDR2 reads SVGAGI. Here the CDR3 DNA reads TGTGCCAGCAGACCCTGGGGTAGCGGGAGGGCGGGGACCACCGGGGAGCTGTTTTTT. It yields the protein CASRPWGSGRAGTTGELFF.

A remark on this clonotype: The CDR3 end shows no conserved phenylalanine or tryptophan, and so a read error is likely. The rearrangement uses TRBV11-2 and TRBJ2-3; possibly TRBD1 for D (6 bases). From germline, CDR1 is SGHAT and CDR2 FQNNGV. V was shortened by 4 bases and J by 6 bases, with 17 bases between the two germline ends. The CDR3 is 15 amino acids. The CDR3 region has the DNA TGTGCCAGCAGCTATGGGACACCCCCGTGGGATACGCAGTATTCT. It yields the protein CASSYGTPPWDTQYS.

Comments on this clonotype: A much larger clone is a single base away; this may be a read error. Because it lacks the conserved phenylalanine or tryptophan at the end, this CDR3 is likely a read error. This chain connects TRBV29-1 to TRBJ2-5; D is undetermined. Germline V CDR1 and CDR2: SQVTM, ANQGSEA. This CDR3 is 11 amino acids long. Trimming removed 3 bases at V and 3 bases at J, with 5 bases between. CDR3 in amino acids: CSVEAEETQYL. CDR3 nucleotide sequence: TGCAGCGTTGAGGCGGAAGAGACCCAGTACCTC.

Comments on this clonotype: Since a much larger clone is just one base distant, this may be a read error. The genes are TRBV29-1 and TRBJ2-3; D not resolved. Trimming shortened V by 4 bases and J by 0 bases, and 8 bases separated the two germline ends. Germline CDR1 is SQVTM and CDR2 is ANQGSEA. This CDR3 is 13 amino acids long. The CDR3 DNA is TGCAGCGTTGGTGTGCATAGCACAGATACGCAGTATTTT. This translates into CSVGVHSTDTQYF.

About this clonotype: The junction does not match germline at one end; this may be a read error. The rearrangement links TRBV11-2 to TRBJ2-3; the D gene is possibly TRBD2 (5 bases). Germline lookup yields CDR1 SGHAT and CDR2 FQNNGV. The CDR3 extends over 16 amino acids. This CDR3 reads CASSGEDFPSTDTQYF. The CDR3 nucleotides are TGTGCCAGCTCCGGAGAGGACTTCCCTAGCACAGATACACAGTATTTT. Drawing the rest from reference TRBV11-2 and TRBJ2-3, the complete variable domain is EAGVAQSPRYKIIEKRQSVAFWCNPISGHATLYWYQQILGQGPKLLIQFQNNGVVDDSQLPKDRFSAERLKGVDSTLKIQPAKLEDSAVYLCASSGEDFPSTDTQYFGPGTRLTVL.

This clonotype has a handful of counts. A much bigger clone sits one base away, suggesting this may be a read error. The CDR3 loop is CASSYGSPVVEQYF. CDR3 DNA sequence: TGTGCCAGCAGTTACGGGTCCCCGGTGGTCGAGCAGTACTTC. This rearrangement joins TRBV6-2 or TRBV6-3 to TRBJ2-7, with D hard to call. Looked up from germline, CDR1 is MNHEY and CDR2 is SVGEGT. Trimming removed 2 bases at V and 6 bases at J, with 14 bases between. The CDR3 has 14 residues.

This clonotype was counted only a few times. Since the CDR3 does not end with the conserved phenylalanine or tryptophan, this likely comes from a read error. The gene calls are TRBV28 and TRBJ2-5; D remains ambiguous. CDR1 MDHEN and CDR2 SYDVKM come from the germline V gene. This CDR3 comprises 11 residues. With 2 bases removed from V and 5 bases from J, the gap between germline ends came to 3 bases. In DNA, the CDR3 is TGTGCCAGCAGTTTAAGCGAGACCCAGTACTTA. Translated: CASSLSETQYL.

The genes are TRBV28 and TRBJ2-7; D is uncertain. CDR3 length: 14 amino acids. In germline, CDR1 is MDHEN, CDR2 SYDVKM. Trimming shortened V by 10 bases and J by 5 bases, and 21 bases separated the two germline ends. The DNA for the CDR3 is TGTGCCACCGTCAGAGTAACTCTACTGAACGAGCAGTACTTC. It specifies CATVRVTLLNEQYF.

This clonotype is a singleton in its sample. The J gene is TRBJ1-1, the V gene TRBV6-1, with no clear D. The CDR3 is 13 residues long. Germline V lookup: CDR1 MNHNS, CDR2 SASEGT. Trimming stripped 10 bases from V and 0 bases from J, with 12 bases between. CDR3 sequence (DNA): TGTGCCAACGCGTCGAACATGAACACTGAAGCTTTCTTT. It encodes CANASNMNTEAFF.

This clonotype was seen at least ten times. V and J are TRBV30 and TRBJ2-2; TRBD2 is a possible D gene (6 bases). Germline V gene data show CDR1 as GTSNPN and CDR2 as SVGIG (reference sequence). This CDR3 comprises 15 residues. The V and J ends lost 0 bases and 5 bases respectively, with 13 bases between them. The chain's CDR3 is CAWSVRDLTTGELFF. CDR3 DNA sequence: TGTGCCTGGAGTGTCAGGGACTTAACGACCGGGGAGCTGTTTTTT.

This clonotype was picked up a small number of times. The chain employs TRBV28 and TRBJ2-7; 9 bases align to TRBD2. J lost 6 bases, V lost 3 bases, and 6 bases had no gene match. There are 14 residues in the CDR3. CDR1 is MDHEN and CDR2 is SYDVKM in the germline V gene. CDR3 loop: CASSFNLAGREQYF. As DNA, the CDR3 is TGTGCCAGCAGTTTTAACCTAGCGGGACGCGAGCAGTACTTC.

As for this clonotype: A much larger clone sits a single nucleotide away, making a read error possible. The final CDR3 position lacks the conserved phenylalanine or tryptophan, pointing to a likely read error. This chain joins TRBV29-1 and TRBJ2-5; 7 bases map to TRBD2. The CDR3 is made up of 14 amino acids. From germline, CDR1 is SQVTM and CDR2 ANQGSEA. The V and J ends lost 6 bases and 2 bases, in that order; junction bases with no gene match: 9. In DNA form, the CDR3 reads TGCAGCGTGCTCCCGGGGGGTGGGCAAGAGACCCAGTACTAC. Protein product: CSVLPGGGQETQYY.

V and J are TRBV6-5 and TRBJ2-7; either TRBD1 or TRBD2 may fit D (5 bases each). From germline, CDR1 is MNHEY and CDR2 SVGAGI. The CDR3 totals 13 residues. The CDR3 sequence: CGTTGTSIYEQYF. DNA of the CDR3: TGTGGCACCACCGGGACGTCAATCTACGAGCAGTACTTC.

Worth noting for this clonotype: Relative to the germline gene, one junction end is altered; a read error may explain this. The chain couples TRBV12-3 or TRBV12-4 to TRBJ2-3; 12 nucleotides match TRBD2. CDR3 size: 17 residues. The CDR3 region has the DNA TGTGCCAGCAGTTTAGGGGCTAGCGGGAGGGCCGCGGAAACGCTGTATTTT. This encodes CASSLGASGRAAETLYF.

This clonotype is medium-sized within its sample. The rearrangement joins TRBV11-2 to TRBJ2-2; D gene uncertain. The V end was cut by 6 bases, the J end by 6 bases, with 5 bases between. Germline CDR1 and CDR2: SGHAT and FQNNGV. The CDR3 has 11 residues. The chain's CDR3 is CASRSAGELFF. In DNA form, the CDR3 reads TGTGCCAGCAGGAGCGCCGGGGAGCTGTTTTTT.